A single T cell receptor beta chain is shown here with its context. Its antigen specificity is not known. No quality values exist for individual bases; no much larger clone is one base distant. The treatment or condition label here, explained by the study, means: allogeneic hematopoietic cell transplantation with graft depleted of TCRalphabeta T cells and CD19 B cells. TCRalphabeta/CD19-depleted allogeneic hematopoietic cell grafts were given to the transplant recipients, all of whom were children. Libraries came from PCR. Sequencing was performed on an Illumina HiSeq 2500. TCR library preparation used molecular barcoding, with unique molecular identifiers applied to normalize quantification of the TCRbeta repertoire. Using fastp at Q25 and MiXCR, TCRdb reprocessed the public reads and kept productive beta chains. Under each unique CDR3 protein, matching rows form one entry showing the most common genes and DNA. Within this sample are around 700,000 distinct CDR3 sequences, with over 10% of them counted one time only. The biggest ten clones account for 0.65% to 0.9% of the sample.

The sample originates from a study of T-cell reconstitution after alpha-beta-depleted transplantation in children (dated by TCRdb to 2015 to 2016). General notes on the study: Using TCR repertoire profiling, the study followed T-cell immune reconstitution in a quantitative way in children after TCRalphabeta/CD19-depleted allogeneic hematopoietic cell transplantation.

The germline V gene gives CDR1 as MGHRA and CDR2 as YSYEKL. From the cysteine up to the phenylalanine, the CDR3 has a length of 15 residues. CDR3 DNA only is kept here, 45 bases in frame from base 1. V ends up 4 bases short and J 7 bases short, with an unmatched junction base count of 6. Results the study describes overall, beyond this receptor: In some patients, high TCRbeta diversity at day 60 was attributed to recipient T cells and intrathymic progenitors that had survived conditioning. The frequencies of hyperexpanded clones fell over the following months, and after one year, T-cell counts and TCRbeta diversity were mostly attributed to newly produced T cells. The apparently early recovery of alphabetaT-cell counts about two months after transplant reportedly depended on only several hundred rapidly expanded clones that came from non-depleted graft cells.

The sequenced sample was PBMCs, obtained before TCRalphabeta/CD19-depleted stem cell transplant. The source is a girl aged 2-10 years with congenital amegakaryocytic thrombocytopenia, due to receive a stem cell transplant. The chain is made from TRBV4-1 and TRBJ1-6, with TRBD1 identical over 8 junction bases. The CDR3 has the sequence CASSPETGVNSPLHF. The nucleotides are TGCGCCAGCAGCCCGGAGACAGGGGTAAATTCACCCCTCCACTTT.